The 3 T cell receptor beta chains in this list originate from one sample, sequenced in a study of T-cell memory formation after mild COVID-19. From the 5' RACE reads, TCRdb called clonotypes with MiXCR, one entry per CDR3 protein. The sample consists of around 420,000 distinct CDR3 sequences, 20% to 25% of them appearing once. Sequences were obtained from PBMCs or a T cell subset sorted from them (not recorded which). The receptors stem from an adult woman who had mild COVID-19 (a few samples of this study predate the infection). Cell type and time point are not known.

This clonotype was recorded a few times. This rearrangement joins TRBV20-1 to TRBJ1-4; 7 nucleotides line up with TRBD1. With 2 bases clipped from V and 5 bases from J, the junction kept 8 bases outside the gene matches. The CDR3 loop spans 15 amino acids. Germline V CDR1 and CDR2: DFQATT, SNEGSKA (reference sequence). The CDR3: CSARPLRGANEKLFF. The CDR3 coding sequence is TGCAGTGCTAGACCCCTCAGGGGGGCGAATGAAAAACTGTTTTTT.

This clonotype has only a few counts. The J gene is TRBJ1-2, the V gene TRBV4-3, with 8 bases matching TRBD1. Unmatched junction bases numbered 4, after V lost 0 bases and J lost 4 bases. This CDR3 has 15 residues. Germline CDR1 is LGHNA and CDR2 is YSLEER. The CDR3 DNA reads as TGCGCCAGCAGCCAAGACAGGGGGCGCATCTATGGCTACACCTTC. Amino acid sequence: CASSQDRGRIYGYTF.

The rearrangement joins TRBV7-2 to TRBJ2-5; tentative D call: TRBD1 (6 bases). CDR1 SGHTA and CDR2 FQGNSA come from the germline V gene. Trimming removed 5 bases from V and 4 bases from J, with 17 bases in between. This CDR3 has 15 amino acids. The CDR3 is CASSPRRGLVETQYF. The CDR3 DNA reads TGTGCCAGCAGCCCACGCAGGGGTTTGGTAGAGACCCAGTACTTC.